Reported below is one T cell receptor beta chain. These data come from a study of T cell changes during pregnancy in multiple sclerosis. Produced via immunoSEQ multiplex PCR; TCRdb's table is partial and in-frame only. The sample lists tens of thousands of clones, roughly nine tenths seen once, with less than 0.75% in the top ten. The CDR3 runs 16 residues. The V segment lost 6 bases and the J segment 4 bases; nucleotides outside the gene matches: 8. Germline CDR1 reads LNHDA; CDR2 reads SQIVND (reference sequence). The input for sequencing was CD4+ T cells from peripheral blood mononuclear cells, taken before pregnancy. The TCR comes from a female donor with multiple sclerosis, enrolled in a pregnancy study. The V call is TRBV19, the J call TRBJ1-5, with 11 bases matching TRBD1. CDR3 coding DNA: TGTGCCAGTAGACCCGGGACAGGGGGTTGGAATCAGCCCCAGCATTTT. As protein: CASRPGTGGWNQPQHF.